Listed below are T cell receptor beta chains from one sample, sequenced in a study of T cell responses to AZD1222 COVID-19 vaccine. Profiled with immunoSEQ multiplex PCR; TCRdb holds only in-frame clones, not every one. The data contain under 150,000 clones, 70% to 90% of them singletons. The specimen was peripheral blood, collected on day 0 of AZD1222 vaccination. The receptor source for this set is an adult in good health. CDR3s include the opening cysteine and the closing phenylalanine or tryptophan. Fields, in order: D gene, V gene, clone size, J gene, CDR3 protein, CDR3 DNA. The D gene is left open where the match is weak. A clone size is listed for some rows: how often the clone was seen (once, few, many), or a class if it is expanded.

NA	TRBV5-6	NA	TRBJ1-5	CASSLGDQPQHF	TGTGCCAGCAGCTTGGGGGACCAGCCCCAGCATTTT
NA	TRBV2	NA	TRBJ1-2	CASSYDSIYGYTF	TGTGCCAGCAGTTATGACAGTATCTATGGCTACACCTTC
NA	TRBV5-1	NA	TRBJ1-4	CASSPGTREPSKLFF	TGCGCCAGCAGCCCCGGGACCCGGGAGCCTAGCAAACTGTTTTTT
TRBD1	TRBV19	NA	TRBJ2-5	CASRHPGQGETQYF	TGTGCCAGTAGGCACCCGGGACAGGGGGAGACCCAGTACTTC
NA	TRBV9	once	TRBJ2-2	CASSVKGTGELFF	TGTGCCAGCAGCGTAAAGGGCACCGGGGAGCTGTTTTTT
NA	TRBV24-1	NA	TRBJ2-2	CATGRETGELFF	TGTGCCACCGGCAGGGAAACCGGGGAGCTGTTTTTT
NA	TRBV2	NA	TRBJ2-7	CASSEIYEQYF	TGTGCCAGCAGTGAGATCTACGAGCAGTACTTC
NA	TRBV28	many	TRBJ1-5	CASSFNSLNQPQHF	TGTGCCAGCAGTTTTAACAGCCTGAATCAGCCCCAGCATTTT
TRBD1	TRBV25-1	NA	TRBJ1-6	CATRATGQGATSPLHF	TGTGCCACCAGGGCCACGGGACAGGGGGCGACGTCACCCCTCCACTTT
TRBD1	TRBV7-3	NA	TRBJ1-1	CASSLNRGDTEAFF	TGTGCCAGCAGCTTAAACAGGGGGGACACTGAAGCTTTCTTT
NA	TRBV19	NA	TRBJ2-1	CASSIPMGGRGEQFF	TGTGCCAGTAGTATCCCTATGGGGGGCCGGGGGGAGCAGTTCTTC
NA	TRBV28	NA	TRBJ2-7	CASSRRQVSSYEQYF	TGTGCCAGCAGCCGCCGACAGGTTTCCTCCTACGAGCAGTACTTC
TRBD1	TRBV2	NA	TRBJ1-1	CASRLRQGTEAFF	TGTGCCAGCCGTCTACGACAGGGGACCGAAGCTTTCTTT
NA	TRBV3-1/TRBV3-2	NA	TRBJ1-2	CASSQETANYGYTF	TGTGCCAGCAGCCAAGAGACAGCTAACTATGGCTACACCTTC
TRBD2	TRBV6-1	NA	TRBJ2-1	CASSERGGTSGNRSYNEQFF	TGTGCCAGCAGTGAACGGGGTGGGACTAGCGGGAACCGCTCCTACAATGAGCAGTTCTTC
NA	TRBV27	NA	TRBJ2-3	CASSSQLLRADTQYF	TGTGCCAGCAGTTCCCAGCTCCTGAGGGCAGATACGCAGTATTTT
NA	TRBV7-9	NA	TRBJ1-3	CASSTGLNSGNTIYF	TGTGCCAGCAGCACGGGACTGAACTCTGGAAACACCATATATTTT
NA	TRBV30	NA	TRBJ1-1	CAWGGAFF	TGTGCCTGGGGTGGGGCTTTCTTT
NA	TRBV28	NA	TRBJ1-4	CASSSRFLEKLFF	TGTGCCAGCAGTTCAAGGTTTCTAGAAAAACTGTTTTTT
TRBD2	TRBV6-2/TRBV6-3	NA	TRBJ2-7	CASSYPLAGGSYEQYF	TGTGCCAGCAGTTACCCACTAGCGGGAGGCTCCTACGAGCAGTACTTC
TRBD2	TRBV28	NA	TRBJ2-7	CASSLVEREGYEQYF	TGTGCCAGCAGTTTGGTCGAACGGGAGGGCTACGAGCAGTACTTC
TRBD1	TRBV6-5	NA	TRBJ1-2	CASRGTGYGYTF	TGTGCCAGCAGGGGGACAGGGTATGGCTACACCTTC
TRBD1	TRBV28	few	TRBJ1-1	CASSFQGAYTEAFF	TGTGCCAGCAGTTTCCAGGGGGCATACACTGAAGCTTTCTTT
NA	TRBV28	NA	TRBJ2-2	CASSSNLHRTGELFF	TGTGCCAGCAGTTCAAACCTCCATCGGACCGGGGAGCTGTTTTTT
NA	TRBV28	NA	TRBJ2-2	CATHLRHGELFF	TGTGCCACACATTTACGGCACGGGGAGCTGTTTTTT
NA	TRBV25-1	NA	TRBJ2-3	CASRGDTQYF	TGTGCCAGCAGGGGGGATACGCAGTATTTT
NA	TRBV11-2	NA	TRBJ2-1	CASSPGLGDRVQFF	TGTGCCAGCAGCCCCGGTCTGGGAGATAGGGTGCAGTTCTTC
NA	TRBV28	NA	TRBJ1-1	CASSLLGGPLNTEAFF	TGTGCCAGCAGTTTATTAGGCGGGCCCCTGAACACTGAAGCTTTCTTT
TRBD2	TRBV2	once	TRBJ2-1	CASSEVTAGARVFF	TGTGCCAGCAGTGAGGTGACGGCGGGAGCGAGAGTGTTCTTC
NA	TRBV2	once	TRBJ2-7	CASTDPGDEQYF	TGTGCCAGCACCGACCCGGGGGACGAGCAGTACTTC
NA	TRBV5-4	NA	TRBJ2-5	CASSLGGGIQETQYF	TGTGCCAGCAGCTTGGGAGGGGGGATCCAAGAGACCCAGTACTTC
TRBD2	TRBV29-1	NA	TRBJ2-5	CSVEDGRKETQYF	TGCAGCGTTGAAGACGGGAGGAAGGAGACCCAGTACTTC
NA	TRBV6-5	NA	TRBJ1-1	CASTAGGRNTEAFF	TGTGCCAGCACGGCGGGGGGGCGGAACACTGAAGCTTTCTTT
TRBD1	TRBV14	NA	TRBJ1-1	CASSTRQGLGAFF	TGTGCCAGCAGCACCCGACAGGGTTTAGGAGCTTTCTTT
TRBD2	TRBV4-2	NA	TRBJ2-5	CASSQGSGGEGETQYF	TGTGCCAGCAGCCAAGGTTCCGGGGGGGAGGGAGAGACCCAGTACTTC
TRBD1	TRBV24-1	NA	TRBJ2-7	CATSDPGTGVYEQYF	TGTGCCACCAGTGATCCGGGGACAGGGGTCTACGAGCAGTACTTC
NA	TRBV5-1	NA	TRBJ2-7	CASSWETDSYEQYF	TGCGCCAGCAGCTGGGAGACAGACTCCTACGAGCAGTACTTC
NA	TRBV5-4	few	TRBJ1-3	CASSPTVSGNTIYF	TGTGCCAGCAGCCCGACGGTCTCTGGAAACACCATATATTTT
NA	TRBV28	NA	TRBJ1-5	CASSSIRGAGNQPQHF	TGTGCCAGCAGCTCCATCCGGGGGGCTGGGAATCAGCCCCAGCATTTT
NA	TRBV29-1	NA	TRBJ1-1	CSVDPRTAEAFF	TGCAGCGTTGACCCGAGGACAGCGGAAGCTTTCTTT
NA	TRBV3-1/TRBV3-2	NA	TRBJ2-1	CASSPRGGSSYNEQFF	TGTGCCAGCAGCCCCCGAGGGGGGAGCTCCTACAATGAGCAGTTCTTC
NA	TRBV6-5	NA	TRBJ1-6	CASSYSGSPLHF	TGTGCCAGCAGTTACTCGGGTTCACCCCTCCACTTT